This TCR beta chain is from a study of regulatory T cells in long-lasting Graves disease. Study summary: Graves' cases, newly diagnosed, had used antithyroid drugs under 3 months.

Described time point: newly diagnosed GD, antithyroid drugs for less than 3 months. With RNA extracted from PBMCs as input, the TCR library was made. It was by American Thyroid Association guidelines that Graves' disease was diagnosed. Construction of TCR beta libraries relied on iRepertoire HTBI primers and on Arm-PCR targeting CDR3 regions. Each CDR3 protein is one row after TCRdb ran MiXCR on the multiplex PCR reads. This table holds around 330,000 distinct CDR3 sequences, 18% found once. This CDR3 is 13 amino acids long. V lost 0 bases, J lost 6 bases, and 7 bases lay in between. CDR1 is SGHRS, CDR2 YFSETQ, per germline. This clonotype was recorded many times.

The source was peripheral blood mononuclear cells (PBMCs), collected at new diagnosis, from a patient treated with antithyroid drugs. The chain combines TRBV5-1 with TRBJ2-1, with D possibly TRBD2 on 5 matching bases. The origin of this receptor is a female donor with Graves disease. The CDR3 spells CASSLAGFNEQFF. The CDR3 DNA sequence: TGCGCCAGCAGCTTGGCGGGATTCAATGAGCAGTTCTTC. Full variable domain (missing parts from reference TRBV5-1 and TRBJ2-1): KAGVTQTPRYLIKTRGQQVTLSCSPISGHRSVSWYQQTPGQGLQFLFEYFSETQRNKGNFPGRFSGRQFSNSRSEMNVSTLELGDSALYLCASSLAGFNEQFFGPGTRLTVL.